This T cell receptor (beta chain) was sequenced for a study of glioma-infiltrating T cells after dendritic cell vaccination. This sample's time point: after dendritic cell vaccination, including at tumor progression/relapse. Trimming took 4 bases from V and 8 from J; bases not matched to a gene: 11. The CDR3 spans 16 residues. The V gene's germline CDR1 is SGHKS and CDR2 YYEKEE (reference sequence). Profiled with immunoSEQ multiplex PCR; TCRdb holds only in-frame clones, not every one. There are about 76,000 clones in the sample; about nine tenths occur only once, and around 2.1% lies in the top ten. This clone occurred once.

This chain joins TRBV5-5 and TRBJ1-4; 10 bases align to TRBD1. The receptor's source is a human donor with glioblastoma. This specimen was blood, taken after dendritic cell vaccination. CDR3 DNA: TGTGCCAGCAGCCCCCGAGGGACAGGGGTTAGGGAAAAACTGTTTTTT. It specifies CASSPRGTGVREKLFF.